This T cell receptor (beta chain) was sequenced for a study of T cell clonotyping in hematopoietic cell transplantation. Profiled with immunoSEQ multiplex PCR; TCRdb holds only in-frame clones, not every one. This table holds about 11,000 clones, roughly half found once. Looked up from germline, CDR1 is MNHEY and CDR2 is SMNVEV (reference sequence). The CDR3 spans 14 residues. With 5 bases removed from V and 4 bases from J, the gap between germline ends came to 12 bases. The sequenced sample was PBMCs, obtained 30 days after allogeneic stem cell transplant. The clonotype originates from a male patient aged 50 to 59 who had an allogeneic stem cell transplant from an unrelated donor, so the T cells may come from the graft donor. Some clones in this sample may be carry-over from other donors' samples. V usage is TRBV27 and J usage is TRBJ1-5; D remains ambiguous. CDR3 amino acids: CASSTRGGNQPQHF. The CDR3 nucleotides are TGTGCCAGCAGTACGCGGGGAGGGAATCAGCCCCAGCATTTT.